These T cell receptor beta chains were read from a single sample in a study of control samples from healthy donors and cancer patients. Clones were read by immunoSEQ multiplex PCR, and TCRdb kept only the in-frame ones, dropping some. The sample holds over 100,000 clones; approximately 92% are singletons and the top ten take less than 7%. Sequenced sample: blood. These receptors originate from a man aged 18 to 30 in good health. Both conserved end residues are part of each CDR3. D genes are given only for firm matches. Clone size is stated in some rows and not others, as once, few, many or a class when expanded.

TRBV7-9,NA,NA,TRBJ1-4,TGTGCCAGCAGCCGGGGACAAAATGAAAAACTGTTTTTT,CASSRGQNEKLFF
TRBV14,TRBD1,NA,TRBJ1-1,TGTGCCAGCAGTCGGGACAGGGGTTTCACTGAAGCTTTCTTT,CASSRDRGFTEAFF
TRBV10-3,NA,once,TRBJ2-1,TGTGCCATCAGTGAGCCCGGAAAGGGGGGTTACAATGAGCAGTTCTTC,CAISEPGKGGYNEQFF
TRBV6-1,NA,NA,TRBJ1-5,TGTGCCAGCAGTGAAAGTCAGCCCCAGCATTTT,CASSESQPQHF
TRBV5-6,NA,NA,TRBJ1-4,TGTGCCAGCAGCCACCTCAGGGGAGTTCGTGAAAAACTGTTTTTT,CASSHLRGVREKLFF
TRBV4-1,NA,NA,TRBJ2-3,TGCGCCAGCAGCCAACCGGAGCACACAGATACGCAGTATTTT,CASSQPEHTDTQYF
TRBV5-1,NA,NA,TRBJ2-3,TGCGCCAGCAGCCCACCGAGGATCACAGATACGCAGTATTTT,CASSPPRITDTQYF
TRBV27,TRBD1,NA,TRBJ1-6,TGTGCCAGCAGTTTGGGGACAGGGGCTAATTCACCCCTCCACTTT,CASSLGTGANSPLHF
TRBV28,NA,NA,TRBJ1-2,TGTGCCAGCAGTTTTTTCGGAGAAGGGGGCTATGGCTACACCTTC,CASSFFGEGGYGYTF
TRBV9,NA,NA,TRBJ1-6,TGTGCCAGCAGCGGAAGTACTTCACCCCTCCACTTT,CASSGSTSPLHF
TRBV11-2,NA,NA,TRBJ1-2,TGTGCCAGCAGCTTAGCGGCGGAAAGCTATGGCTACACCTTC,CASSLAAESYGYTF
TRBV9,NA,NA,TRBJ1-2,TGTGCCAGCAGCGGGCTCCGGGAGGGGAACTATGGCTACACCTTC,CASSGLREGNYGYTF
TRBV29-1,TRBD2,NA,TRBJ2-1,TGCAGCGTTGCCGGGACTAGCGAATCCTACAATGAGCAGTTCTTC,CSVAGTSESYNEQFF
TRBV5-4,TRBD1,once,TRBJ2-3,TGTGCCAGCAGCCCCAACCCGACAGGGGGAGGGCGCACAGATACGCAGTATTTT,CASSPNPTGGGRTDTQYF
TRBV6-6,TRBD2,NA,TRBJ2-3,TGTGCCAGCAGTGCGACCAGACTAGCGAGAGATACGCAGTATTTT,CASSATRLARDTQYF
TRBV6-1,NA,NA,TRBJ1-6,TGTGCCAGCAGTGAAAGTCGGGCAGGGGTGTATAATTCACCCCTCCACTTT,CASSESRAGVYNSPLHF
TRBV18,NA,NA,TRBJ1-5,TGTGCCAGCTCACCGGGTTGGGGCGATCAGCCCCAGCATTTT,CASSPGWGDQPQHF
TRBV14,NA,NA,TRBJ1-5,TGTGCCACTCCTCCCGAGGACGGACTCAATCAGCCCCAGCATTTT,CATPPEDGLNQPQHF
TRBV2,NA,NA,TRBJ1-3,TGTGCCAGCAGTTCAGGGACGGGCCCTGGAAACACCATATATTTT,CASSSGTGPGNTIYF
TRBV29-1,NA,NA,TRBJ1-1,TGCAGCGTTGTAGTCCAGGGACGATTGAACGCTGAAGCTTTCTTT,CSVVVQGRLNAEAFF
TRBV3-1/TRBV3-2,NA,once,TRBJ1-1,NA,CASSQVGGGTGTFF
TRBV2,TRBD2,NA,TRBJ2-3,TGTGCCAGCAGTGAAGGACTAGCGGGGGAGAGCACAGATACGCAGTATTTT,CASSEGLAGESTDTQYF
TRBV2,NA,NA,TRBJ1-6,TGTGCCAGCAGTGGGGTGGGGGATAATTCACCCCTCCACTTT,CASSGVGDNSPLHF
TRBV7-9,NA,NA,TRBJ1-2,TGTGCCAGCAGCTTCAGGGGTAATTATGGCTACACCTTC,CASSFRGNYGYTF
TRBV7-9,TRBD1,NA,TRBJ2-3,TGTGCCAGCAGCTTATCGTCGGGACAGGATACGCAGTATTTT,CASSLSSGQDTQYF
TRBV18,TRBD1,NA,TRBJ2-1,TGTGCCAGCTCACCACTCGGGACAGGGTTCCACAATGAGCAGTTCTTC,CASSPLGTGFHNEQFF
TRBV11-2,NA,NA,TRBJ2-7,TGTGCCAGCAGCTTAGTCCCCATGGGCTCGAGGGAGCAGTACTTC,CASSLVPMGSREQYF
TRBV7-2,NA,NA,TRBJ2-1,TGTGCCAGCAGCTTAGGCCAGGGGCCGAGGGGTGAGCAGTTCTTC,CASSLGQGPRGEQFF
TRBV28,TRBD2,NA,TRBJ2-1,TGTGCCAGCAGCCCACAACCGGGACTAGCGGGGGGAGGCTCCTACAATGAGCAGTTCTTC,CASSPQPGLAGGGSYNEQFF
TRBV9,NA,NA,TRBJ1-1,TGTGCCAGCAGCTCCCTAGAAGCAGAAGCTTTCTTT,CASSSLEAEAFF
TRBV6-5,NA,NA,TRBJ1-6,TGTGCCAGCAGCGCCAGGGGCCCCTATAATTCACCCCTCCACTTT,CASSARGPYNSPLHF
TRBV2,NA,NA,TRBJ1-1,TGTGCCAGCAGTGAACAGCCTGAAGCTTTCTTT,CASSEQPEAFF
TRBV19,NA,once,TRBJ1-2,TGTGCCAGTAGTCCCGGGGCTAACTATGGCTACACCTTC,CASSPGANYGYTF
TRBV19,NA,NA,TRBJ1-1,TGTGCCAGTAGTATCTGGGCAGGTTCCACTGAAGCTTTCTTT,CASSIWAGSTEAFF
TRBV6-6,NA,NA,TRBJ2-7,TGTGCCAGCAGCCACAACGTCCGGGGGGAGCAGTACTTC,CASSHNVRGEQYF
TRBV6-5,TRBD1,NA,TRBJ1-2,TGTGCCAGCGGGACAGGGTATGGCTACACCTTC,CASGTGYGYTF
TRBV5-1,NA,once,TRBJ2-3,TGCGCCAGCAGTCCCGGGACTCCTCCCTGGGATACGCAGTATTTT,CASSPGTPPWDTQYF
TRBV24-1,NA,NA,TRBJ1-4,TGTGCCACCAGGCGGGACCGCCATGAAAAACTGTTTTTT,CATRRDRHEKLFF
TRBV7-9,NA,NA,TRBJ1-1,TGTGCCAGCAGTCGGGGCCCTGATGAAGCTTTCTTT,CASSRGPDEAFF
TRBV5-1,NA,NA,TRBJ1-2,TGCGCCAGCAGCTTGGAGTCAGGAGGAAACTATGGCTACACCTTC,CASSLESGGNYGYTF
TRBV4-1,NA,medium-sized,TRBJ1-2,TGCGCCAGCAGCCAAGATGGGAGGTCCTATGGCTACACCTTC,CASSQDGRSYGYTF
TRBV4-1,NA,many,TRBJ2-3,TGCGCCAGCAGCCAAGGAATGGGGGGAACGACAGATACGCAGTATTTT,CASSQGMGGTTDTQYF
TRBV7-6,NA,NA,TRBJ1-3,TGTGCCAGCAGCTTAGCACAGAGAAACTCTGGAAACACCATATATTTT,CASSLAQRNSGNTIYF
TRBV19,TRBD2,once,TRBJ2-3,TGTGCCAGTAGTATTAATGGGGCTAGCGGGGGGGTACGAGATACGCAGTATTTT,CASSINGASGGVRDTQYF
TRBV5-1,NA,NA,TRBJ1-1,TGCGCCAGCAGCTTGGTAGGGGGAAACACTGAAGCTTTCTTT,CASSLVGGNTEAFF